A single sample gave rise to the 19 T cell receptor beta chains below, sequenced in a study of OX40 agonist ivuxolimab in advanced cancers. Data came from immunoSEQ multiplex PCR; TCRdb stores just in-frame clones and leaves some out. The repertoire has 14,000 or so clones, around 80% of them found once; the top ten carry around 45%. The sample in question was CD4+ or CD8+ T cells sorted from blood, obtained in a trial of the OX40 agonist ivuxolimab. The receptors shown here come from an adult with an advanced solid tumor such as melanoma, head and neck, liver or kidney cancer.

V is TRBV7-2 and J is TRBJ2-3; 7 bases match TRBD2. Trimming cost V 3 bases and J 0 bases; bases outside gene matches: 3. Germline CDR1 SGHTA, CDR2 FQGNSA. The CDR3 contains 15 residues. The CDR3 sequence is CASSFGGSSTDTQYF. DNA for the CDR3: TGTGCCAGCAGCTTCGGGGGGTCTAGCACAGATACGCAGTATTTT.

The V call is TRBV6-5, the J call TRBJ1-4, with 9 bases identical to TRBD1. CDR3 size: 14 residues. Trimming took 5 bases from V and 9 from J; bases not matched to a gene: 7. Germline V CDR1 and CDR2: MNHEY, SVGAGI. CDR3 DNA: TGTGCCAGCAGTACAGGGACAGGGAGCAAAAAACTGTTTTTT. This gives the protein CASSTGTGSKKLFF.

The chain recombines TRBV7-8 with TRBJ1-1; D gene unclear. With 1 base removed from V and 0 bases from J, the gap between germline ends came to 12 bases. Germline lookup yields CDR1 SGHVS and CDR2 FQNEAQ. This CDR3 is 16 amino acids long. CDR3 sequence reads: CASSLEAHRMNTEAFF. CDR3 in DNA: TGTGCCAGCAGCTTAGAGGCACACCGAATGAACACTGAAGCTTTCTTT.

This chain links TRBV14 with TRBJ2-1, with D possibly TRBD1 on 5 matching bases. Germline CDR1 reads SGHDN; CDR2 reads FVKESK. This CDR3 is 15 amino acids long. V was cut by 2 bases and J by 0 bases, with 8 bases left in between. The CDR3 DNA reads TGTGCCAGCAGCCAATGGGGCAGCTCCTACAATGAGCAGTTCTTC. Amino acids: CASSQWGSSYNEQFF.

The chain has TRBV7-9 and TRBJ2-3, with D uncertain. The CDR3 extends over 12 amino acids. Germline CDR1 SEHNR, CDR2 FQNEAQ (reference sequence). The V end was cut by 5 bases, the J end by 2 bases, with 5 bases between. In nucleotides, the CDR3 is TGTGCCAGCAGCCTTTACACAGATACGCAGTATTTT. It encodes CASSLYTDTQYF.

The V gene is TRBV4-3, the J gene TRBJ2-4, with a possible D match to TRBD2 (6 bases). V lost 1 base, J lost 1 base, and 14 bases lay in between. The germline V gene encodes CDR1 LGHNA and CDR2 YSLEER. The CDR3 loop spans 17 amino acids. CDR3 in amino acids: CASSQVGSGLAKNIQYF. CDR3 coding DNA: TGCGCCAGCAGCCAAGTTGGTAGCGGACTGGCCAAAAACATTCAGTACTTC.

The gene calls are TRBV7-9 and TRBJ2-2; a possible D gene is TRBD1 (6 bases). Germline lookup yields CDR1 SEHNR and CDR2 FQNEAQ (reference sequence). The CDR3 is 16 amino acids. The ends were cut back, 1 base at V and 4 bases at J, with 13 bases in the middle. Here the CDR3 DNA reads TGTGCCAGCAGCTTAGGGGGACACCAGGGCACCGGGGAGCTGTTTTTT. Its translation is CASSLGGHQGTGELFF.

The chain links TRBV2 to TRBJ2-1; 15 bases fit TRBD2. The CDR3 consists of 14 residues. Per the germline V gene, CDR1 is SNHLY and CDR2 is FYNNEI. After removal of 8 bases from V and 8 bases from J, the junction contained 4 bases not matched to a gene. The CDR3 spells CASEGLAGGDEQFF. For the CDR3, the DNA is TGTGCCAGCGAAGGACTAGCGGGGGGGGATGAGCAGTTCTTC.

This chain connects TRBV7-8 to TRBJ1-2, with a weak D call TRBD1 (5 bases). Trimming left V 1 base short and J 6 bases short, with 18 bases between. Germline V gene lookup returns CDR1 SGHVS and CDR2 FQNEAQ. This CDR3 spans 16 amino acids. Here the CDR3 DNA reads TGTGCCAGCAGCTTAGATAGCGACAGTAAGTTGGATGGCTACACCTTC. As protein: CASSLDSDSKLDGYTF.

The chain recombines TRBV9 with TRBJ1-5; D is ambiguous. The CDR3 is 14 residues long. V lost 3 bases to trimming and J lost 4 bases, with 11 bases between them. Germline CDR1 is SGDLS and CDR2 is YYNGEE. The CDR3: CASSESPGNQPQHF. The CDR3 bases are TGTGCCAGCAGCGAATCCCCCGGTAATCAGCCCCAGCATTTT.

The V call is TRBV5-2, the J call TRBJ1-1. TRBV5-2 is flagged as a pseudogene. The CDR3 runs 14 residues. In DNA form, the CDR3 reads TGCGCCAGCAGCCCCGAGGCTGGGATTACTGAAGCTTTCTTT. It codes for CASSPEAGITEAFF.

This rearrangement joins TRBV28 to TRBJ2-3; 10 bases map to TRBD2. Germline lookup yields CDR1 MDHEN and CDR2 SYDVKM. The CDR3 totals 15 residues. J gave up 6 bases and V 2 bases, and 5 bases lay outside the gene matches. The DNA for the CDR3 is TGTGCCAGCAGTTTAGACCTAGCGGGAGTTGATACGCAGTATTTT. This codes for CASSLDLAGVDTQYF.

In nucleotides, the CDR3 is TGCGCCAGCAGTGAGTGGACAGATCGGGTATACAATGAGCAGTTCTTC. Its translation is CASSEWTDRVYNEQFF. The chain recombines TRBV10-1 with TRBJ2-1; possible D gene TRBD1, 6 bases. Deletions cut 1 base from V and 4 bases from J, with 14 bases between. The CDR3 runs 16 residues. Germline CDR1 WNHNN, CDR2 SYGVQD (reference sequence).

This clone was seen more than once but under ten times. V is TRBV13 and J is TRBJ1-3, with 8 bases that match TRBD1. V lost 5 bases, J lost 3 bases, and 6 bases stayed unmatched. Per germline, CDR1 PRHDT and CDR2 FYEKMQ (reference sequence). The CDR3 totals 15 residues. CDR3 protein: CASSVDRGRGNTIYF. The CDR3 coding sequence is TGTGCCAGCAGCGTCGACAGGGGACGTGGAAACACCATATATTTT.

The V gene is TRBV9, the J gene TRBJ2-1; maybe TRBD1 (5 bases). CDR3 length: 14 amino acids. Trimming took off 0 bases at V and 6 bases at J, with 10 bases between the two ends. CDR1 and CDR2 from the germline V gene are SGDLS and YYNGEE. CDR3 nucleotide sequence: TGTGCCAGCAGCGTAGGAGGCAGGGTCAATGAGCAGTTCTTC. Protein product: CASSVGGRVNEQFF.

This clone was observed a handful of times. The chain is built from TRBV18 and TRBJ2-1, with TRBD1 identical over 7 bases. The J segment lost 0 bases and the V segment lost 1 base, leaving 6 bases of the junction unmatched. The CDR3 loop spans 17 amino acids. Germline assignment: CDR1 KGHSH and CDR2 LQKENI. CDR3 in amino acids: CASSPRQDRSSYNEQFF. The DNA for the CDR3 is TGTGCCAGCTCACCACGACAGGACAGGAGCTCCTACAATGAGCAGTTCTTC. Filled out from reference TRBV18 and TRBJ2-1, the complete variable domain reads NAGVMQNPRHLVRRRGQEARLRCSPMKGHSHVYWYRQLPEEGLKFMVYLQKENIIDESGMPKERFSAEFPKEGPSILRIQQVVRGDSAAYFCASSPRQDRSSYNEQFFGPGTRLTVL.

The CDR3, as DNA: TGTGCCAGCAGCGAGCACAGAGCAGGGGTCGACAATGAGCAGTTCTTC. This codes for CASSEHRAGVDNEQFF. The V gene is TRBV9, the J gene TRBJ2-1, with TRBD1 as a possible D gene (6 bases). Trimming took 3 bases from V and 5 from J, leaving 18 bases between them. This CDR3 has 16 amino acids. Germline V gene data show CDR1 as SGDLS and CDR2 as YYNGEE.

V gene TRBV28 combines with J gene TRBJ1-2; D gene uncertain. Germline V CDR1 and CDR2: MDHEN, SYDVKM. The ends were cut back, 6 bases at V and 2 bases at J, with 10 bases in the middle. This CDR3 has 13 amino acids. CDR3 coding DNA: TGTGCCAGCAGCTCCGACGTAAACTATGGCTACACCTTC. Residues: CASSSDVNYGYTF.

This chain links TRBV4-3 with TRBJ1-1; 7 nucleotides align to TRBD1. The CDR3 has 14 amino acids. V lost 7 bases to trimming and J lost 4 bases; unmatched junction nucleotides: 9. In germline, CDR1 is LGHNA, CDR2 YSLEER. The CDR3 bases are TGCGCCAGCAAAGCGGGGACAGCGGGCACTGAAGCTTTCTTT. Protein product: CASKAGTAGTEAFF.